This paragraph covers one T cell receptor (beta chain) sequence. What it binds is unknown. An input of about 0.45 to 1 ug of RNA was subjected to reverse transcription using random hexamers. Each CDR3 protein is one row after TCRdb ran MiXCR on the immunoSEQ multiplex PCR reads. Among around 270,000 distinct CDR3 sequences listed, roughly 90% were seen once. The CDR3 sequence is 14 residues long. Trimming removed 4 bases at V and 5 bases at J, with 14 bases between. Germline V CDR1 and CDR2: LNHDA, SQIVND (reference sequence). The data belong to a study of CD8 T cells in Susac syndrome. Regarding the study as a whole: The study's TCR sequencing and HLA analysis drew on a certain number of individuals. That number was acknowledged as relatively small.

Those who served as multiple sclerosis controls were treatment-naive patients with stable or active relapsing-remitting disease. V gene TRBV19 combines with J gene TRBJ2-5; D gene ambiguous. Sequencing used CD8+ T cells from PBMCs. The clonotype was recovered from a human donor with multiple sclerosis. CDR3 protein: CASSNRAEGETQYF. CDR3 in DNA: TGTGCCAGTAGTAACCGGGCCGAAGGGGAGACCCAGTACTTC.